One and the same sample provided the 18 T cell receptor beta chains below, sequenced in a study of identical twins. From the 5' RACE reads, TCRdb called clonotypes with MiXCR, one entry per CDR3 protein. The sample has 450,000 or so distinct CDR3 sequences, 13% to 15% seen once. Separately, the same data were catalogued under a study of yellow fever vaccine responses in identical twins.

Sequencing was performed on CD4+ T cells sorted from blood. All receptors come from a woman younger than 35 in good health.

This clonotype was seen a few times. The CDR3, as DNA: TGTGCCAGCAGTTTAGCCCCCAACACAGATACGCAGTATTTT. Its protein product is CASSLAPNTDTQYF. J is TRBJ2-3 and V is TRBV12-3 or TRBV12-4, with no clear D. V lost 0 bases, J lost 2 bases, and 6 bases lay in between. The CDR3 has 14 amino acids.

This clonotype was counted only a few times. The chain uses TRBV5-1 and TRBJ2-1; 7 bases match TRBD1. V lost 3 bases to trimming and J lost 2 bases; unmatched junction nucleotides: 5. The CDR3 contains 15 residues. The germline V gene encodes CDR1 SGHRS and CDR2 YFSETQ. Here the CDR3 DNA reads TGCGCCAGCAGCTCGACCGGGACAGCCTACAATGAGCAGTTCTTC. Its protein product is CASSSTGTAYNEQFF. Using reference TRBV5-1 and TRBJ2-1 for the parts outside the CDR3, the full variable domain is KAGVTQTPRYLIKTRGQQVTLSCSPISGHRSVSWYQQTPGQGLQFLFEYFSETQRNKGNFPGRFSGRQFSNSRSEMNVSTLELGDSALYLCASSSTGTAYNEQFFGPGTRLTVL.

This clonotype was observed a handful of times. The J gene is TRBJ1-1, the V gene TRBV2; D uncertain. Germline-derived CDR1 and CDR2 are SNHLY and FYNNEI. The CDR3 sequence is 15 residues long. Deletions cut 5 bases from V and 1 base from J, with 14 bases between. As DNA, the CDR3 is TGTGCCAGCAGTCCCAAAGCGGCCTGGAACACTGAAGCTTTCTTT. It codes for CASSPKAAWNTEAFF.

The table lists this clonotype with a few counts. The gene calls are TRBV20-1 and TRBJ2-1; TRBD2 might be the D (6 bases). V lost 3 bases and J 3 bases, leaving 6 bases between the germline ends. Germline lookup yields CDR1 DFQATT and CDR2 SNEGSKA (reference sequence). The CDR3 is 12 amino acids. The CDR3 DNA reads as TGCAGTGCTAGGGACTACTACAATGAGCAGTTCTTC. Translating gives CSARDYYNEQFF.

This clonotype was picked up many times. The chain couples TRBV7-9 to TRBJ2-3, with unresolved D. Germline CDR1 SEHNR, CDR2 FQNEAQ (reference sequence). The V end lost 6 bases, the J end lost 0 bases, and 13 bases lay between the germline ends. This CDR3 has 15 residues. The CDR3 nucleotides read TGTGCCAGCAGTCTGACGAGTACTAGCACAGATACGCAGTATTTT. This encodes CASSLTSTSTDTQYF.

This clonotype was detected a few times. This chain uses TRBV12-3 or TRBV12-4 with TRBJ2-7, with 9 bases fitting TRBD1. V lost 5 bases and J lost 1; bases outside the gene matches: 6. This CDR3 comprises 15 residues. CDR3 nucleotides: TGTGCCAGCAGTCCCCAGACAGGGGGGTCCTACGAGCAGTACTTC. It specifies CASSPQTGGSYEQYF.

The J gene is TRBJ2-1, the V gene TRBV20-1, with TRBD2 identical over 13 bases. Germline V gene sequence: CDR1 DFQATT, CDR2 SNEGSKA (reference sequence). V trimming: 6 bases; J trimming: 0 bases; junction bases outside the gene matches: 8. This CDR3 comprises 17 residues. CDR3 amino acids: CSAEGTSGIRSYNEQFF. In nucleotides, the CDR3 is TGCAGTGCCGAAGGGACTAGCGGGATTCGCTCCTACAATGAGCAGTTCTTC.

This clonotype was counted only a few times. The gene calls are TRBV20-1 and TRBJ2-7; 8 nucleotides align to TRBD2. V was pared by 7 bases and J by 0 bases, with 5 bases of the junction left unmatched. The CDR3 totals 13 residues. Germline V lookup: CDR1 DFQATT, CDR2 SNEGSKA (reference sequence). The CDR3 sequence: CSVSGGPSYEQYF. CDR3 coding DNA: TGCAGTGTGTCGGGAGGGCCCTCCTACGAGCAGTACTTC.

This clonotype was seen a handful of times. In DNA form, the CDR3 reads TGCAGTGCTAGAGATGGGTGGGAGGGGCCAGATACGCAGTATTTT. Protein: CSARDGWEGPDTQYF. This sequence joins TRBV20-1 and TRBJ2-3, with 7 bases fitting TRBD2. Trimming removed 0 bases from V and 4 bases from J; junction bases left unmatched: 7. The CDR3 consists of 15 residues. Germline CDR1 reads DFQATT; CDR2 reads SNEGSKA (reference sequence).

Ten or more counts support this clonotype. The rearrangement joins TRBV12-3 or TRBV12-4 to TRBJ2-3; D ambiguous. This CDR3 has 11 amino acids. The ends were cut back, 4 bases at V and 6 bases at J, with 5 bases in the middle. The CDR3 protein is CASSYSDTQYF. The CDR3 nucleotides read TGTGCCAGCAGTTATTCCGATACGCAGTATTTT.

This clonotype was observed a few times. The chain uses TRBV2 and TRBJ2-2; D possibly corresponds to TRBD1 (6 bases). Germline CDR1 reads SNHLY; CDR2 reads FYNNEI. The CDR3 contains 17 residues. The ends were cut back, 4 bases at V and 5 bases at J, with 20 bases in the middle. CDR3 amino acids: CASSGSGRQATTGELFF. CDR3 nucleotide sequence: TGTGCCAGCAGTGGAAGTGGCCGACAGGCCACTACCGGGGAGCTGTTTTTT.

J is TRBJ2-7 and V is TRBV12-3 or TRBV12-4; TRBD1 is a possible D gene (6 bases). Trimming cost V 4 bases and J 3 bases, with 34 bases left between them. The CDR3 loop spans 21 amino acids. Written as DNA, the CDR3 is TGTGCCAGCAGTTCTTTGGGCGGATCACAGGGATTTGGTACGAAGATCTACGAGCAGTACTTC. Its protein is CASSSLGGSQGFGTKIYEQYF.

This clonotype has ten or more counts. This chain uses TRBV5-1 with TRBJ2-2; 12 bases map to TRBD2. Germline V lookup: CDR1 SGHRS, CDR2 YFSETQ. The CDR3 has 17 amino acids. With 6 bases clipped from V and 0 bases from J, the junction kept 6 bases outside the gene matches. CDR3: CASTRLAGDSNTGELFF. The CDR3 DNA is TGCGCCAGCACCAGACTAGCGGGGGATTCGAACACCGGGGAGCTGTTTTTT.

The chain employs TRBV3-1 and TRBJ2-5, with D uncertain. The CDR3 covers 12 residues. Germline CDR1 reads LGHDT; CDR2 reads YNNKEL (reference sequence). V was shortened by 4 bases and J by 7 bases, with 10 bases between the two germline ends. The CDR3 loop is CASSPDGRTQYF. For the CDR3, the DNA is TGTGCCAGCAGCCCGGACGGAAGGACCCAGTACTTC.

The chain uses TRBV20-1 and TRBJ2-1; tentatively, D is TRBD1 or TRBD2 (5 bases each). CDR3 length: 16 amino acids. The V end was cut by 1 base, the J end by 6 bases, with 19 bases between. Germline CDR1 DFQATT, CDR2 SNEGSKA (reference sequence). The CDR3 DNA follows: TGCAGTGCTAGAGTGGGGACCGCCTCAATCGGCAATGAGCAGTTCTTC. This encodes CSARVGTASIGNEQFF.

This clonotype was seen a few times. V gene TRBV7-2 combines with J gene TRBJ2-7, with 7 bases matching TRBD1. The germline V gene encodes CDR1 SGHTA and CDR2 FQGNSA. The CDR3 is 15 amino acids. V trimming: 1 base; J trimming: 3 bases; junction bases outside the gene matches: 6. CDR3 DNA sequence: TGTGCCAGCAGCTTAGGAGACAGGGATATCTACGAGCAGTACTTC. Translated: CASSLGDRDIYEQYF.

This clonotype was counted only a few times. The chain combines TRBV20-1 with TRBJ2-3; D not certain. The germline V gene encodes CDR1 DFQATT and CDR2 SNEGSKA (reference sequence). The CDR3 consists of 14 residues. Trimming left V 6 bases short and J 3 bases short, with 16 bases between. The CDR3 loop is CSAPGSLGTDTQYF. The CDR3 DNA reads TGCAGTGCCCCTGGATCCCTGGGAACAGATACGCAGTATTTT.

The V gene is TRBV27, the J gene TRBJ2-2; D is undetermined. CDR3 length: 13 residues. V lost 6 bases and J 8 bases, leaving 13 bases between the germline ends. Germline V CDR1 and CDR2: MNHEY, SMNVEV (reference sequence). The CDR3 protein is CASSSHAAGELFF. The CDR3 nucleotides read TGTGCCAGCAGCTCCCATGCTGCGGGGGAGCTGTTTTTT.